The rows below give T cell receptor beta chains drawn from one sample of a study of spatial heterogeneity in lung cancer. TCRdb reanalysed the 5' RACE reads using MiXCR and keeps one entry per CDR3 protein. The data show 60,000 to 90,000 distinct CDR3 sequences, roughly 13% seen once. This sample comprised PBMCs, obtained at surgery. These TCRs come from a male donor with early-stage non-small cell lung cancer. The CDR3 runs from the conserved cysteine through the conserved F or W. A D gene is named only where the DNA matches it firmly. Some rows mark clone size as missing; the rest say once, few, many or name a class of expanded clone.

j_call: TRBJ1-1
d_call: .
clone_size: .
v_call: TRBV18
cdr3_nt: TGTGCCAGCTCACCTTTCGGTGACACTGAAGCTTTCTTT
cdr3_aa: CASSPFGDTEAFF

j_call: TRBJ2-5
d_call: TRBD2
clone_size: .
v_call: TRBV7-9
cdr3_nt: TGTGCCAGCAAATATAGCGGGGCGGAGGAGACCCAGTACTTC
cdr3_aa: CASKYSGAEETQYF

j_call: TRBJ1-5
d_call: .
clone_size: few
v_call: TRBV19
cdr3_nt: TGTGCCAGTAGTGCCTACAATCAGCCCCAGCATTTT
cdr3_aa: CASSAYNQPQHF

j_call: TRBJ2-7
d_call: .
clone_size: few
v_call: TRBV7-2
cdr3_nt: TGTGCCAGCAGCTTAGCCCCCTTGGTGGAGCAGTACTTC
cdr3_aa: CASSLAPLVEQYF

j_call: TRBJ2-1
d_call: .
clone_size: .
v_call: TRBV19
cdr3_nt: TGTGCCAGTAATTTCGTTGGCTCCTACAATGAGCAGTTCTTC
cdr3_aa: CASNFVGSYNEQFF

j_call: TRBJ1-1
d_call: .
clone_size: few
v_call: TRBV29-1
cdr3_nt: TGCAGCGCTGGTCGGAGCCTCCGTGAAGCTTTCTTT
cdr3_aa: CSAGRSLREAFF

j_call: TRBJ2-1
d_call: .
clone_size: .
v_call: TRBV12-3/TRBV12-4
cdr3_nt: TGTGCCAGCAGTTCTAGGACATACAGCTCCTACAATGAGCAGTTCTTC
cdr3_aa: CASSSRTYSSYNEQFF

j_call: TRBJ2-1
d_call: .
clone_size: .
v_call: TRBV20-1
cdr3_nt: TGCAGTGCCGAAGCGTATGAGCAGTTCTTC
cdr3_aa: CSAEAYEQFF

j_call: TRBJ2-5
d_call: TRBD1
clone_size: few
v_call: TRBV5-4
cdr3_nt: TGTGCCAGCAGCGAAACAGGGGTCGAGGAGACCCAGTACTTC
cdr3_aa: CASSETGVEETQYF

j_call: TRBJ1-2
d_call: TRBD1
clone_size: few
v_call: TRBV25-1
cdr3_nt: TGTGCCAGCAGTGGGGACAGGGTCTATGGCTACACCTTC
cdr3_aa: CASSGDRVYGYTF

j_call: TRBJ2-1
d_call: .
clone_size: many
v_call: TRBV7-9
cdr3_nt: TGTGCCAGCAGCTGGGGTCGGGTTGAGCAGTTCTTC
cdr3_aa: CASSWGRVEQFF

j_call: TRBJ1-6
d_call: TRBD1
clone_size: few
v_call: TRBV5-6
cdr3_nt: TGTGCCAGCAGCTTCGACAGGGGCTCCTATAATTCACCCCTCCACTTT
cdr3_aa: CASSFDRGSYNSPLHF

j_call: TRBJ2-2
d_call: .
clone_size: .
v_call: TRBV9
cdr3_nt: TGTGCCAGCAGCGTTTCCCTAACCGGGGAGCTGTTTTTT
cdr3_aa: CASSVSLTGELFF

j_call: TRBJ1-1
d_call: .
clone_size: many
v_call: TRBV7-9
cdr3_nt: TGTGCCAGCAGCTTCGTGGGATTTGGGACTGAAGCTTTCTTT
cdr3_aa: CASSFVGFGTEAFF

j_call: TRBJ2-2
d_call: .
clone_size: .
v_call: TRBV18
cdr3_nt: TGTGCCAGTTCAAGGGACTTGAACACCGGGGAGCTGTTTTTT
cdr3_aa: CASSRDLNTGELFF

j_call: TRBJ1-5
d_call: .
clone_size: few
v_call: TRBV7-6
cdr3_nt: TGTGCCAGCAGCTCCGACAGTACGAGCAATCAGCCCCAGCATTTT
cdr3_aa: CASSSDSTSNQPQHF

j_call: TRBJ2-5
d_call: TRBD2
clone_size: many
v_call: TRBV5-1
cdr3_nt: TGCGCCGGCCGACAGGGACTAGCGGGAGATGAGACCCAGTACTTC
cdr3_aa: CAGRQGLAGDETQYF

j_call: TRBJ2-1
d_call: .
clone_size: .
v_call: TRBV24-1
cdr3_nt: TGTGCCACCAGTGGGGCAGGGGCGGACGAGCAGTTCTTC
cdr3_aa: CATSGAGADEQFF

j_call: TRBJ2-5
d_call: .
clone_size: .
v_call: TRBV7-7
cdr3_nt: TGTGCTAGCAGCCCCCGCAGTTTTGGGACCCAGTACTTC
cdr3_aa: CASSPRSFGTQYF

j_call: TRBJ2-1
d_call: .
clone_size: many
v_call: TRBV19
cdr3_nt: TGTGCCAGTAGTATAGGTGTGCTGGAGCACAATGAGCAGTTCTTC
cdr3_aa: CASSIGVLEHNEQFF

j_call: TRBJ2-1
d_call: TRBD2
clone_size: many
v_call: TRBV2
cdr3_nt: TGTGCCAGCAGGTGGGAGGGCTTTACTGAGCAGTTCTTC
cdr3_aa: CASRWEGFTEQFF

j_call: TRBJ1-1
d_call: .
clone_size: many
v_call: TRBV12-3/TRBV12-4
cdr3_nt: TGTGCCAGCAGGATGCTACGGACTGAAGCTTTCTTT
cdr3_aa: CASRMLRTEAFF

j_call: TRBJ2-7
d_call: .
clone_size: .
v_call: TRBV7-3
cdr3_nt: TGTGCCAGCAGCTTAACGACCCCAGAGGAGCAGTACTTC
cdr3_aa: CASSLTTPEEQYF

j_call: TRBJ1-4
d_call: .
clone_size: .
v_call: TRBV7-2
cdr3_nt: TGTGCCAGCAGCTTATTTACTAATGAAAAACTGTTTTTT
cdr3_aa: CASSLFTNEKLFF

j_call: TRBJ1-1
d_call: .
clone_size: .
v_call: TRBV21-1
cdr3_nt: TGTGTCAGCAGCAAAAAGAGGAGAGAAGCTTTCTTT
cdr3_aa: CVSSKKRREAFF

j_call: TRBJ2-1
d_call: .
clone_size: .
v_call: TRBV10-3
cdr3_nt: TGTGCCATCAGTGAGTCGGGCCTCCCGGACAATGAGCAGTTCTTC
cdr3_aa: CAISESGLPDNEQFF

j_call: TRBJ2-1
d_call: .
clone_size: many
v_call: TRBV5-1
cdr3_nt: TGCGCCAGCAGCCCGGAGGGTCAGGTCAGCTACAATGAGCAGTTCTTC
cdr3_aa: CASSPEGQVSYNEQFF

j_call: TRBJ1-6
d_call: .
clone_size: .
v_call: TRBV20-1
cdr3_nt: TGCAGTGCTAGAGATCTTAGGACTTCTGACTCACCCCTCCACTTT
cdr3_aa: CSARDLRTSDSPLHF

j_call: TRBJ2-5
d_call: TRBD1
clone_size: .
v_call: TRBV5-4
cdr3_nt: TGTGCCAGCAGCTCACAGGGGGCGCGGGAGACCCAGTACTTC
cdr3_aa: CASSSQGARETQYF

j_call: TRBJ2-1
d_call: TRBD2
clone_size: many
v_call: TRBV20-1
cdr3_nt: TGCAGTGCTAGAGATAGCGGGAGGGGCAGCTCCTACAATGAGCAGTTCTTC
cdr3_aa: CSARDSGRGSSYNEQFF

j_call: TRBJ1-1
d_call: .
clone_size: .
v_call: TRBV11-2
cdr3_nt: TGTGCCAGCAGCTTCCCTCGTCCGGGCGACACTGAAGCTTTCTTT
cdr3_aa: CASSFPRPGDTEAFF

j_call: TRBJ1-1
d_call: .
clone_size: many
v_call: TRBV12-3/TRBV12-4
cdr3_nt: TGTGCCAGCAGTTTGCAGGGTCGGGGAGCTTTCTTT
cdr3_aa: CASSLQGRGAFF

j_call: TRBJ2-2
d_call: .
clone_size: many
v_call: TRBV6-2/TRBV6-3
cdr3_nt: TGTGCCAGCAGTTCCCCGGCGAACACCGGGGAGCTGTTTTTT
cdr3_aa: CASSSPANTGELFF

j_call: TRBJ1-1
d_call: .
clone_size: many
v_call: TRBV20-1
cdr3_nt: TGCAGTGCTAACCGAGAGTTTATGAACACTGAAGCTTTCTTT
cdr3_aa: CSANREFMNTEAFF

j_call: TRBJ2-7
d_call: .
clone_size: .
v_call: TRBV7-6
cdr3_nt: TGTGCCAGCAGCAGGGACCGTTCCTACGAGCAGTACTTC
cdr3_aa: CASSRDRSYEQYF

j_call: TRBJ1-1
d_call: .
clone_size: .
v_call: TRBV5-1
cdr3_nt: TGCGCCAGCAGCTTTTCCAGAGACACTGAAGCTTTCTTT
cdr3_aa: CASSFSRDTEAFF

j_call: TRBJ2-7
d_call: .
clone_size: many
v_call: TRBV29-1
cdr3_nt: TGCAGCGTTGAAGCTTTTAGTGAGCAGTACTTC
cdr3_aa: CSVEAFSEQYF

j_call: TRBJ1-1
d_call: TRBD1
clone_size: .
v_call: TRBV18
cdr3_nt: TGTGCCAGCTCACCAACACCGGGACAGGGGGCGGGCACTGAAGCTTTCTTT
cdr3_aa: CASSPTPGQGAGTEAFF

j_call: TRBJ2-2
d_call: .
clone_size: many
v_call: TRBV12-3/TRBV12-4
cdr3_nt: TGTGCCAGCAGCCCAGGATGGGGGACCGGGGAGCTGTTTTTT
cdr3_aa: CASSPGWGTGELFF

j_call: TRBJ2-3
d_call: .
clone_size: .
v_call: TRBV5-1
cdr3_nt: TGCGCCAGCAGCCTTATGGGGCGGGACCTCACAGATACGCAGTATTTT
cdr3_aa: CASSLMGRDLTDTQYF

j_call: TRBJ2-7
d_call: TRBD2
clone_size: .
v_call: TRBV29-1
cdr3_nt: TGCAGCGTGTCTAGCGGACTATCCTACGAGCAGTACTTC
cdr3_aa: CSVSSGLSYEQYF

j_call: TRBJ2-7
d_call: .
clone_size: .
v_call: TRBV6-2/TRBV6-3
cdr3_nt: TGTGCCAGCAGTTACTCGAGTAGGGACGAGCAGTACTTC
cdr3_aa: CASSYSSRDEQYF